Following are 4 T cell receptor beta chains from one sample sequenced in a study of a mutant IDH1 vaccine in newly diagnosed glioma (dated by TCRdb to the early 2020s). Preparation of the library involved the immunoSEQ multiplex PCR assay. Here the immuneACCESS table is served through TCRdb, limited to in-frame sequences with V and J called. Missing clones are a known gap in these copies; in checked studies unresolved V genes cover under half, and the rest lacks a known reason. The sample table lists 9,000 to 13,000 clones, around 89% of them with a count of one. Of the sample, approximately 5.2% falls within the top ten clones. What these receptors recognize is not known. The sample's time point label, decoded: week 23, last vaccination. Every vaccine dose consisted of 300 ug of a 20-mer mutant IDH1 peptide in Montanide, administered subcutaneously together with topical imiquimod. This sample comprised PBMCs, obtained from a glioma patient whose treatment included an IDH1 peptide vaccine. The receptors come from a woman aged 40 to 50 with glioma. Some clones in this sample may be carry-over from other donors' samples.

This clone was picked up a small number of times. This chain links TRBV30 with TRBJ1-1, with D uncertain. V dropped 1 base and J dropped 4 bases, with 10 bases sitting between them. This CDR3 comprises 13 residues. Germline-derived CDR1 and CDR2 are GTSNPN and SVGIG (reference sequence). CDR3 nucleotide sequence: TGTGCCTGGAGTGCCGACGTTGGCACTGAAGCTTTCTTT. It codes for CAWSADVGTEAFF.

This chain uses TRBV5-1 with TRBJ1-1; 7 bases fit TRBD1. This CDR3 spans 14 amino acids. Germline trimming cut 4 bases from V and 1 base from J; bases unmatched to any gene: 4. The germline V gene encodes CDR1 SGHRS and CDR2 YFSETQ. CDR3 residues: CASSKGQQNTEAFF. The CDR3 nucleotides are TGCGCCAGCAGCAAGGGACAGCAGAACACTGAAGCTTTCTTT.

V is TRBV5-1 and J is TRBJ1-1; TRBD1 might be the D (6 bases). V was pared by 5 bases and J by 4 bases, with 15 bases between. Germline V lookup: CDR1 SGHRS, CDR2 YFSETQ. The CDR3 has 14 residues. The CDR3 DNA reads TGCGCCAGCAGTTTACAGGGTGCAAGCACTGAAGCTTTCTTT. Encoded protein: CASSLQGASTEAFF.

The V call is TRBV19, the J call TRBJ2-1; the D is unclear. V was trimmed by 6 bases and J by 1 base, leaving 25 bases between them. This CDR3 contains 19 residues. Germline V lookup: CDR1 LNHDA, CDR2 SQIVND (reference sequence). CDR3 loop: CASSIYAPGVSRSYNEQFF. CDR3 nucleotide sequence: TGTGCCAGTAGCATATATGCCCCTGGGGTAAGCAGGTCCTACAATGAGCAGTTCTTC.